Shown below are 32 T cell receptor beta chains from a single sample sequenced in a study of T cells in Graves' hyperthyroidism and ophthalmopathy. There were TCR beta CDR3 regions amplified from RNA transcripts. First-round RT-PCR with HTBI primers amplified the TCR CDR3 region. Via MiXCR, TCRdb re-called the multiplex PCR reads, giving one row per CDR3 protein. This table has almost 500,000 distinct CDR3 sequences, approximately 23% appearing once. The material sequenced was blood. These receptor sequences come from a woman in her sixties or seventies with Graves' ophthalmopathy.

This clonotype was detected many times. The chain carries TRBV3-1 and TRBJ1-1, with 7 bases fitting TRBD1. J was trimmed by 3 bases and V by 2 bases; bases with no gene match: 3. The CDR3 consists of 14 residues. Germline-derived CDR1 and CDR2 are LGHDT and YNNKEL (reference sequence). This chain's CDR3 is CASSQRDRYTEAFF. The CDR3 bases are TGTGCCAGCAGCCAACGGGACAGATACACTGAAGCTTTCTTT.

This clonotype was counted many times. The rearrangement uses TRBV28 and TRBJ2-7; 12 positions agree with TRBD2. V dropped 4 bases and J dropped 5; count of bases not matched to a gene: 6. Germline CDR1 and CDR2: MDHEN and SYDVKM. The CDR3 totals 15 residues. The CDR3 sequence is CASSWRLAGAHEQYF. CDR3 sequence (DNA): TGTGCCAGCAGTTGGAGACTAGCGGGAGCCCACGAGCAGTACTTC.

This rearrangement joins TRBV7-9 to TRBJ1-6; D is possibly TRBD1 (6 bases). This CDR3 has 15 amino acids. V was pared by 5 bases and J by 7 bases, with 15 bases between. Germline CDR1 reads SEHNR; CDR2 reads FQNEAQ (reference sequence). This chain's CDR3 is CASSPTGGANSPLHF. The CDR3 DNA follows: TGTGCCAGCAGCCCGACGGGGGGCGCGAATTCACCCCTCCACTTT.

Notes on this clonotype: A read error may account for a junction end that differs from germline. The genes are TRBV7-9 and TRBJ2-1, with D maybe TRBD2 (6 bases). Germline assignment: CDR1 SEHNR and CDR2 FQNEAQ (reference sequence). The CDR3 has 15 amino acids. The CDR3 loop is CASTLDGSSYNEQFF. DNA for the CDR3: TGTGCCAGCACCTTAGACGGGAGCTCCTACAATGAGCAGTTCTTC.

This clonotype was detected ten times or more. The chain couples TRBV7-8 to TRBJ2-1; the match to TRBD1 covers 9 bases. The CDR3 runs 15 residues. The junction had 12 bases not matched to a gene; V was cut back by 3 bases and J by 12 bases. CDR1 and CDR2 (germline): SGHVS, FQNEAQ. CDR3 residues: CASSFEAGQGGGQFF. Written as DNA, the CDR3 is TGTGCCAGCAGCTTCGAAGCGGGACAGGGTGGGGGGCAGTTCTTC.

This clonotype showed up just a few times. V gene TRBV9 combines with J gene TRBJ2-1, with 7 bases fitting TRBD1. This CDR3 contains 15 residues. J gave up 8 bases and V 4 bases, and 12 bases lay outside the gene matches. CDR1 and CDR2 (germline): SGDLS, YYNGEE. The CDR3 sequence: CASSPRQGPSDEQFF. The CDR3 coding sequence is TGTGCCAGCAGCCCTCGACAGGGACCCTCCGATGAGCAGTTCTTC.

The rearrangement links TRBV2 to TRBJ2-5; D is uncertain. The germline V gene encodes CDR1 SNHLY and CDR2 FYNNEI. V lost 4 bases to trimming and J lost 3 bases, with 12 bases between them. This CDR3 region has 14 residues. For the CDR3, the DNA is TGTGCCAGCAGTGTCGGTACAGCAAAAGAGACCCAGTACTTC. Translating gives CASSVGTAKETQYF.

This clonotype was found many times. The chain couples TRBV27 to TRBJ1-1, with D perhaps TRBD1 (5 bases). Germline CDR1 is MNHEY and CDR2 is SMNVEV (reference sequence). The CDR3 contains 14 residues. The ends were cut back, 8 bases at V and 3 bases at J, with 16 bases in the middle. The CDR3 DNA follows: TGTGCCAGCCGGAAACCCGGGACCTACACTGAAGCTTTCTTT. Encoded protein: CASRKPGTYTEAFF.

This chain links TRBV28 with TRBJ1-2, with D maybe TRBD1 (6 bases). The CDR3 sequence is 15 residues long. Trimming cost V 5 bases and J 3 bases, with 16 bases left between them. Germline CDR1 and CDR2: MDHEN and SYDVKM. DNA for the CDR3: TGTGCCAGCAGTATGCCTAGGGGGTTGGACTATGGCTACACCTTC. As protein: CASSMPRGLDYGYTF.

The chain uses TRBV7-7 and TRBJ2-1, with 8 nucleotides matching TRBD2. The CDR3 spans 14 residues. Germline CDR1 and CDR2: SSHAT and FNYEAQ (reference sequence). As DNA, the CDR3 is TGTGCTAACAGTACAGGGTTAGCGGGGAATGAGCAGTTCTTC. Its protein is CANSTGLAGNEQFF. Drawing the rest from reference TRBV7-7 and TRBJ2-1, the complete variable domain is GAGVSQSPRYKVTKRGQDVTLRCDPISSHATLYWYQQALGQGPEFLTYFNYEAQPDKSGLPSDRFSAERPEGSISTLTIQRTEQRDSAMYRCANSTGLAGNEQFFGPGTRLTVL.

The chain uses TRBV20-1 and TRBJ1-2; 10 bases line up with TRBD1. The CDR3 extends over 14 amino acids. Germline trimming cut 6 bases from V and 7 bases from J; bases unmatched to any gene: 11. CDR1 and CDR2 from the germline V gene are DFQATT and SNEGSKA (reference sequence). The CDR3: CSARVRDRGTGYTF. The CDR3 DNA is TGCAGTGCCCGAGTCCGGGACAGGGGCACTGGCTACACCTTC.

As concerns this clonotype: A much larger clone is a single base away; this may be a read error. The V call is TRBV19, the J call TRBJ1-1; TRBD1 aligns across 7 bases. The CDR3 contains 13 residues. Germline CDR1 reads LNHDA; CDR2 reads SQIVND (reference sequence). The CDR3 region has the DNA TGTGCCAGTAGTCCGGGACAGCCTACTGGAGCTTTCTTT. Encoded protein: CASSPGQPTGAFF.

This clonotype turned up a few times. J is TRBJ2-7 and V is TRBV27; the D gene is possibly TRBD2 (5 bases). This CDR3 has 14 amino acids. Germline values: CDR1 MNHEY, CDR2 SMNVEV (reference sequence). The V end lost 5 bases, the J end lost 0 bases, and 11 bases lay between the germline ends. The DNA of the CDR3 is TGTGCCAGCAGTCGGTCGGGGATCTCCTACGAGCAGTACTTC. This codes for CASSRSGISYEQYF.

This clonotype was recorded many times. The chain uses TRBV27 and TRBJ2-1, with 8 bases that match TRBD2. The CDR3 consists of 14 residues. Germline assignment: CDR1 MNHEY and CDR2 SMNVEV (reference sequence). The V gene end was trimmed by 7 bases and the J gene end by 0 bases; junction bases not matched to a gene: 2. CDR3 coding DNA: TGTGCCAGCACAAGCGGGAGCTCCTACAATGAGCAGTTCTTC. It is translated as CASTSGSSYNEQFF.

The gene calls are TRBV10-2 and TRBJ2-7; D call uncertain. V lost 8 bases and J lost 3, with 11 bases in between. Germline V gene lookup returns CDR1 WSHSY and CDR2 SAAADI. The CDR3 runs 12 residues. Here the CDR3 DNA reads TGCGCCAGCCCGGCCCTGAGCTACGAGCAGTACTTC. Translating it yields CASPALSYEQYF.

The chain is built from TRBV7-9 and TRBJ2-5; 9 bases agree with TRBD1. This CDR3 is built from 15 residues. Germline V CDR1 and CDR2: SEHNR, FQNEAQ (reference sequence). With 8 bases clipped from V and 6 bases from J, the junction kept 13 bases outside the gene matches. CDR3 residues: CASSPDTGGSKTQYF. The CDR3 DNA follows: TGTGCCAGCTCACCGGATACAGGGGGCTCGAAGACCCAGTACTTC.

This clonotype turned up a few times. V is TRBV5-1 and J is TRBJ2-3; 8 positions agree with TRBD1. The ends lost 4 bases at V and 5 bases at J; junction bases unmatched: 12. This CDR3 contains 16 residues. In germline, CDR1 is SGHRS, CDR2 YFSETQ. The DNA for the CDR3 is TGCGCCAGCAGCCCGGGACAGGCCCTGGGTATAGATACGCAGTATTTT. This encodes CASSPGQALGIDTQYF.

This clonotype was seen only a few times. The chain combines TRBV2 with TRBJ2-6; no firm D call. Germline-derived CDR1 and CDR2 are SNHLY and FYNNEI. The CDR3 covers 16 residues. Between the trimmed V and J ends, which lost 7 bases and 0 bases, there was a span of 13 bases. CDR3 region: CASTQTSLSGANVLTF. CDR3 sequence (DNA): TGTGCCAGCACCCAAACTTCCCTCTCTGGGGCCAACGTCCTGACTTTC.

This clonotype was counted only a few times. This chain joins TRBV27 and TRBJ2-1, with TRBD2 identical over 9 bases. Germline V CDR1 and CDR2: MNHEY, SMNVEV (reference sequence). The ends lost 3 bases at V and 4 bases at J; junction bases unmatched: 10. The CDR3 totals 17 residues. CDR3 nucleotides: TGTGCCAGCAGTTTGGGTCTAGCGGGAACGGGTTACAATGAGCAGTTCTTC. Translation: CASSLGLAGTGYNEQFF.

This clonotype was observed a handful of times. The rearrangement links TRBV19 to TRBJ1-1; D is possibly TRBD1 (5 bases). CDR1 is LNHDA and CDR2 is SQIVND in the germline V gene (reference sequence). V was clipped by 6 bases and J by 1 base, with 18 bases between them. The CDR3 length is 16 residues. The CDR3 DNA follows: TGTGCCAGTAGCACCCGGGGGGGAGGGTGGAACACTGAAGCTTTCTTT. Translated, it gives CASSTRGGGWNTEAFF.

The chain combines TRBV7-2 with TRBJ1-2; tentatively, D is TRBD1 (6 bases). Germline V CDR1 and CDR2: SGHTA, FQGNSA. The CDR3 has 15 amino acids. V was pared by 3 bases and J by 6 bases, with 17 bases between. The CDR3, as DNA: TGTGCCAGCAGCTTCGACAGGTCGTTAGTCCATGGCTACACCTTC. The encoded protein is CASSFDRSLVHGYTF.

This clonotype has a handful of counts. The chain is built from TRBV20-1 and TRBJ2-2, with D unclear. From germline, CDR1 is DFQATT and CDR2 SNEGSKA (reference sequence). V was pared by 3 bases and J by 1 base, with 6 bases between. This CDR3 region has 13 residues. The CDR3 sequence: CSASSGNTGELFF. The CDR3 DNA is TGCAGTGCTAGTTCGGGGAACACCGGGGAGCTGTTTTTT.

The chain carries TRBV20-1 and TRBJ1-2, with D possibly matching TRBD1 (6 bases). This CDR3 has 13 amino acids. Germline CDR1 DFQATT, CDR2 SNEGSKA (reference sequence). V was pared by 6 bases and J by 4 bases, with 15 bases between. Here the CDR3 reads CSAKTGVLYGYTF. The CDR3 DNA is TGCAGTGCAAAGACAGGAGTCCTCTATGGCTACACCTTC.

This clonotype was picked up one time. The rearrangement links TRBV5-1 to TRBJ2-3, with 10 bases aligning to TRBD1. Germline CDR1 reads SGHRS; CDR2 reads YFSETQ. The J segment lost 5 bases and the V segment lost 3 bases, leaving 6 bases of the junction unmatched. The CDR3 totals 15 residues. The CDR3 DNA reads TGCGCCAGCAGCTCTACCGGGACAGGGGTAGATACGCAGTATTTT. Protein sequence: CASSSTGTGVDTQYF.

This CDR3 reads CATSNRINTGELFF. The CDR3 region has the DNA TGTGCCACCAGCAACAGGATAAACACCGGGGAGCTGTTTTTT. The chain joins TRBV15 to TRBJ2-2; TRBD1 might be the D (5 bases). This CDR3 spans 14 amino acids. Trimming pared 4 bases from V and 2 bases from J, leaving 8 bases between. Germline V gives CDR1 LNHNV, CDR2 YYDKDF (reference sequence). Combining the CDR3 with reference TRBV15 and TRBJ2-2 gives the whole variable domain DAMVIQNPRYQVTQFGKPVTLSCSQTLNHNVMYWYQQKSSQAPKLLFHYYDKDFNNEADTPDNFQSRRPNTSFCFLDIRSPGLGDTAMYLCATSNRINTGELFFGEGSRLTVL.

This clonotype was seen at least ten times. This chain links TRBV12-3 or TRBV12-4 with TRBJ2-7; a weak D match, TRBD1 (9 bases). With 5 bases removed from V and 5 bases from J, the gap between germline ends came to 31 bases. This CDR3 spans 19 amino acids. CDR3 residues: CASSKTGQGVAGGLDEQYF. CDR3 in DNA: TGTGCCAGCAGTAAGACGGGACAGGGAGTGGCGGGGGGCCTCGACGAGCAGTACTTC.

The rearrangement joins TRBV6-1 to TRBJ1-1, with D perhaps matching TRBD1 (5 bases). CDR3 length: 15 residues. Trimming pared 2 bases from V and 4 bases from J, leaving 14 bases between. The germline gives CDR1 MNHNS, CDR2 SASEGT. In DNA form, the CDR3 reads TGTGCCAGCAGTGAAATTTGGCAGGGACTCACTGAAGCTTTCTTT. It translates to CASSEIWQGLTEAFF.

As concerns this clonotype: A much larger clone sits a single nucleotide away, making a read error possible. The chain uses TRBV7-8 and TRBJ1-1; tentatively, D is TRBD1 (6 bases). Germline V gives CDR1 SGHVS, CDR2 FQNEAQ. Trimming stripped 5 bases from V and 0 bases from J, with 16 bases between. The CDR3 has 16 residues. The CDR3 loop is CASSPPGAAMNTEAFF. The CDR3 nucleotides are TGTGCCAGCAGCCCCCCGGGGGCGGCCATGAACACTGAAGCTTTCTTT.

This clonotype showed up many times. The V call is TRBV2, the J call TRBJ2-2, with 10 bases fitting TRBD2. V lost 8 bases, J lost 4 bases, and 13 bases stayed unmatched. Germline lookup yields CDR1 SNHLY and CDR2 FYNNEI. The CDR3 contains 17 residues. The CDR3 DNA is TGTGCCAGCTCCCAAAGGCCTAGCGGGAGAGTCACCGGGGAGCTGTTTTTT. Translated, it gives CASSQRPSGRVTGELFF.

Worth noting for this clonotype: One end of the junction fails to match germline, which may point to a read error. This sequence joins TRBV11-2 and TRBJ2-3; 9 bases fit TRBD1. CDR3 size: 15 residues. Looked up from germline, CDR1 is SGHAT and CDR2 is FQNNGV. The CDR3 region is CASRLQGATTDTQYF. The CDR3 DNA reads as TGCGCCAGCAGATTACAGGGGGCGACGACAGATACGCAGTATTTT.

This clonotype was detected ten times or more. V and J are TRBV11-2 and TRBJ2-1; D remains ambiguous. Per germline, CDR1 SGHAT and CDR2 FQNNGV. Between the trimmed V and J ends, which lost 5 bases and 7 bases, there was a span of 6 bases. The CDR3 totals 11 residues. Here the CDR3 DNA reads TGTGCCAGCAGCGATAGTAATGAGCAGTTCTTC. This codes for CASSDSNEQFF.

The CDR3 is CASSAGTKYVTQYF. DNA of the CDR3: TGTGCCAGCAGCGCCGGGACGAAGTACGTAACGCAGTATTTT. The chain is built from TRBV9 and TRBJ2-3, with D perhaps being TRBD1 or TRBD2 (5 bases each). The length of the CDR3 is 14 residues. Trimming shortened V by 3 bases and J by 9 bases, and 17 bases separated the two germline ends. CDR1 and CDR2 (germline): SGDLS, YYNGEE.